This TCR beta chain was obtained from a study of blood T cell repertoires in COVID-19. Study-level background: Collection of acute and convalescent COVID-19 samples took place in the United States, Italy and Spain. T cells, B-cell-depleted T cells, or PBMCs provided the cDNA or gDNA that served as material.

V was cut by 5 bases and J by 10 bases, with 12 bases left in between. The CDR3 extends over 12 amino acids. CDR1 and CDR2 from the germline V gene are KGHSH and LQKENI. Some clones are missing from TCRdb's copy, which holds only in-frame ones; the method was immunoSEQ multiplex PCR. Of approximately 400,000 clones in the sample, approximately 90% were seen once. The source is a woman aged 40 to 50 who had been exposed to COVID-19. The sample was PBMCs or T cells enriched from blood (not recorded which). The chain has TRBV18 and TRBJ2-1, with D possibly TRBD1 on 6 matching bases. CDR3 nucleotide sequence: TGTGCCAGCTCAGGGGGCCGAGGGGAGCAGTTCTTC. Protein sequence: CASSGGRGEQFF.